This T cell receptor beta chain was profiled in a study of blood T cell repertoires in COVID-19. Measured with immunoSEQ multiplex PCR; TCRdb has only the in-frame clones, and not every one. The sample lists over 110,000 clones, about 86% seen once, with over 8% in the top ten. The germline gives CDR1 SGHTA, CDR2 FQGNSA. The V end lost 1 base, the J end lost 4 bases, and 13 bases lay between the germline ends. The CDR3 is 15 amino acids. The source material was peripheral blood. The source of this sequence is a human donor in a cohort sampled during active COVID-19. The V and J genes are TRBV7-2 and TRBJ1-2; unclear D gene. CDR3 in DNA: TGTGCCAGCAGCTTAGACCGAGGGCTTGGCTATGGCTACACCTTC. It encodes CASSLDRGLGYGYTF.